This TCR beta chain comes out of a study of breast tumors, draining lymph nodes, adjacent tissues. General study points: Findings are consistent with lymph node origin and intratumoral expansion of most tumor T cells. Tumors had less TCR diversity than lymph nodes, more than nontumor tissue.

TCRdb reprocessed the multiplex PCR reads with MiXCR, giving one entry per CDR3 protein. Among 200,000 to 300,000 distinct CDR3 sequences listed, 30% were seen once. The lymph nodes were axillary draining lymph nodes from breast cancer patients. Turning to this clonotype: Its target is not known. This could be a read error, since a much larger clone is one nucleotide away.

CDR3 length: 13 residues. After removal of 8 bases from V and 4 bases from J, the junction contained 8 bases not matched to a gene. The sequence came from a female donor with breast cancer. Some clones in this sample may be carry-over from other donors' samples. Sequencing was done on a sample of axillary lymph node tissue. The chain is built from TRBV12-3 or TRBV12-4 and TRBJ2-7; the match to TRBD2 covers 7 bases. CDR3 coding DNA: TGTGCCAGCGGTCCGAGACTAGCATACGAGCAGTACTTC. This sequence encodes CASGPRLAYEQYF.